The T cell receptor beta chain described here comes from a study of cytomegalovirus exposure and HLA in healthy donors. The study, taken as a whole, reports: In a later analysis, parvovirus B19, influenza, CMV and Epstein-Barr virus appeared linked to several top co-occurrence clusters. Cytomegalovirus-associated TCR beta chains were listed, numbering some 170.

60 Vbeta and 13 Jbeta primers were used in PCR. Libraries were prepared by immunoSEQ multiplex PCR; TCRdb keeps only in-frame clonotypes and omits some of them. This sample has some 140,000 clones; 75% to 85% occur once, and the top ten carry 5.6%. Germline loops: CDR1 SEHNR, CDR2 FQNEAQ (reference sequence). V was cut by 4 bases and J by 8 bases, with 8 bases left in between. The CDR3 runs to 11 residues. Comment on this clone: Its antigen is not known.

The sequence was obtained from a woman between 40 and 50 years old in good health and CMV-seropositive. The sample taken for sequencing was PBMCs. The rearrangement uses TRBV7-9 and TRBJ1-2; D may be TRBD1 (5 bases). CDR3 region: CASSSTGGYTF. CDR3 sequence (DNA): TGTGCCAGCAGCTCCACAGGAGGCTACACCTTC.